This TCR beta chain was captured in a study of cytomegalovirus exposure and HLA in healthy donors (dated by TCRdb to about 2017). Context from the whole study: An earlier analysis of a few hundred of the donors reported 276 Gb of sequence data and 100 million to 120 million unique TCR beta sequences obtained from around 170 million T cells. The T cell repertoires of 666 subjects were profiled by immunosequencing and related to cytomegalovirus serostatus. The later analysis used no new phenotypic data to find candidate immune exposures, relying instead on TCR beta sequences and their occurrence across donors. About 280 gigabases of sequencing data and roughly 80 million unique TCR sequences made up an early release that covered fewer than 650 HLA-typed donors. All discovery cohort repertoires had been generated on a single sequencing platform. The aim of the study was to test whether cataloging public T cell receptors could identify signatures of past pathogen exposure. A later genetic analysis took genome-wide SNP genotypes for 398 of the 666 donors and used that subset as a discovery cohort. Along with the roughly 670-subject first cohort, a separate validation cohort of over a hundred different subjects was used. In an earlier analysis of a few hundred of the donors, high-throughput TCR beta sequencing was used to judge whether each TCR beta V gene segment behaved as functional or pseudogenic. To predict cytomegalovirus infection status, the study combined high-throughput TCR immunosequencing, statistical association of individual TCRs with disease status, and machine learning. Alongside the repertoire data, information on donor age, sex, ethnicity and CMV serostatus was compiled. In a later analysis, previously published TCR beta repertoires from more than 500 donors were re-analyzed and high-resolution HLA genotyping was added so that TCR occurrence patterns could be studied. Both class I and class II loci were covered by HLA typing, at four-digit resolution. About five DR-DQ haplotypes were handled as single units for association and clustering because linkage in the cohort was strong. Typing coverage differed by locus: A, B, C, DRB1 and DQB1 were typed in roughly 620-640 donors, DQA1 in about 550, DPA1 in roughly 590, and DPB1 in just under 490. Across 300 to 400 genotyped donors of the cohort, an average of about 200,000 unique TCR beta nucleotide sequences per donor were sequenced, and approximately 17% of those sequences were non-productive. The genetic ancestry cluster associated with self-reported Caucasian donors included around four fifths of the 300 to 400 genotyped donors. Overall study results and their limits: For the cohort, immune exposure information was limited to CMV serostatus. The study listed 164 TCR beta chains as associated with cytomegalovirus. Linkage disequilibrium might explain the correlated functional status among segregating V segments, but an unknown experimental factor could not be excluded. In both the original and validation cohorts, the classifier was reported to diagnose cytomegalovirus status with high specificity and sensitivity. A later genetic analysis reported fewer N-insertions in productive TCRs among donors in an Asian-associated ancestry cluster than the roughly 690-donor mean. V-gene and J-gene trimming of TCR beta chains was associated with a missense DCLRE1C variant in a later genetic analysis, and the association was replicated in an independent cohort. Because counts were too low, about 15 rarely observed V segments, including chromosome 9 orphons, were left out of the earlier analysis of 587 of the donors. In a later analysis, some 18,000 TCR beta sequences were associated with specific HLA alleles at a false discovery rate of 0.05. While some public TCRs were present in many individuals, most TCR sequences turned up only very rarely across donors. In this cohort, only TCR beta chains were sequenced, and detectable features were limited by the absence of alpha or paired-chain data. A few of the identified cytomegalovirus-associated TCR beta chains were confirmed in vitro to be specific for cytomegalovirus antigens. According to a later analysis, parvovirus B19, influenza, CMV and Epstein-Barr virus appeared linked to several top co-occurrence clusters. A later analysis found that most CMV-associated TCR beta chains appeared HLA-restricted, with HLA associations seemingly driven largely by CMV exposure. When HLA alleles, especially DR and DQ, strongly co-occurred, attributing TCR associations to individual alleles was difficult. Sequencing depth was assumed to be roughly uniform across donors in the presence/absence analyses, though that assumption may not hold. The 87-base-pair reads could not distinguish some IMGT-functional V segments, including TRBV6-2 and TRBV6-3, so those segments were excluded. A group of highly shared sequence variants was considered likely to be a technical artifact of the sequencing pipeline. In an earlier analysis of 500 to 650 of the donors, most TCR beta V segments appeared in productive rearrangements about 87% or about 30% of the time, broadly matching IMGT annotations. A later analysis found that TCR association rates varied across HLA loci, with DRB1 alleles showing the most associated TCRs and HLA-C alleles the fewest. Compared with equally common non-associated chains, HLA-associated TCR beta chains in a later analysis were more clonally expanded and had lower generation probabilities. Because some donors lacked HLA typing at each locus, the association tests relied only on the typed subset. A further reported finding was that TCR beta sequences accurately predicted the HLA-A and HLA-B alleles for most subjects in the first cohort. It was suggested by the authors that the approach could potentially be generalized to other disease states and immunological phenotypes.

The cohort consisted of approximately 690 healthy bone marrow donors. All cohort members were sampled while nominally healthy, although unrecorded immune exposures were likely present. The donor was CMV seropositive and was included in the group of about 290 seropositive cohort members. A peripheral blood sample was collected from each donor, and TCR beta sequencing was performed on peripheral blood mononuclear cells. Genomic DNA was extracted from the blood cell samples with the Qiagen DNeasy Blood Extraction Kit. V gives up 5 bases and J gives up 2 bases, and the segment between their germline ends measures 9 bases. The germline V gene provides CDR1 MDHEN and CDR2 SYDVKM. From its cysteine to its phenylalanine, the CDR3 spans 13 amino acids. CDR3 DNA is the only sequence kept; it has 39 bases, read in frame from the first base. Library preparation was by the immunoSEQ multiplex PCR assay. For the multiplex PCR, a mixture combining 60 forward primers for TCR Vbeta segments and 13 reverse primers for TCR Jbeta segments was used. Amplification of the CDR3 region of rearranged TCR beta genes was performed with a multiplex PCR assay on genomic DNA. The Illumina HiSeq System was used to sequence the amplified TCR beta libraries as 87-base-pair reads. On the authors' methods: In a later analysis, tens of millions of unique TCR beta chains were counted across the 650 to 700 repertoires, and roughly 11 million of these chains were shared by at least two donors. Raw reads were error-corrected and collapsed into unique sequences by a nearest-neighbor algorithm in which closely related sequences were merged to remove PCR and sequencing errors. Alignment of CDR3 sequences to IMGT reference sequences was used to assign V, D and J gene segments. For a sequence to be retained, at least a six-nucleotide match to both a V gene segment and a J gene segment was required. Rearrangements were called productive when the CDR3 lacked stop codons and stayed in frame with V and J; all others were non-productive. Following IMGT convention, CDR3 was defined as the stretch from the second conserved V-encoded cysteine to the conserved J-encoded phenylalanine. The earlier analysis of about 610 of the donors excluded any sequence lacking an unambiguous match to a single V gene segment. An earlier analysis of 587 of the donors called V segments functional above 56.7% productive rearrangements and segregating when the between-donor standard deviation exceeded 5%. A statistical classification framework was developed to diagnose cytomegalovirus status using the catalog of TCR beta chain sequences. In a later analysis, TCR nucleotide sequences were compared against IMGT/GENE-DB human TR gene sequences so that V and J genes could be assigned. The TCRdist pipeline was used in a later analysis to assign CDR3 sequences and most-parsimonious VDJ recombination scenarios. A later analysis defined each TCR beta chain by its CDR3 amino acid sequence plus V-gene family, and excluded reads lacking a unique V-gene family. A later analysis removed 500 to 600 highly shared, low-generation-probability nucleotide sequences to deal with suspected cross-contamination and a sequencing artifact. In a later analysis, a clonal expansion index was calculated for each public chain from normalized within-repertoire ranks of inferred template counts. In a later analysis, generation probabilities were computed with a VDJ recombination model fitted to out-of-frame rearrangements, and the resulting probabilities were checked against IGoR. Hypergeometric tests were used in a later analysis to score TCR-TCR, TCR-HLA and TCR-CMV co-occurrence, with a repertoire-size bias correction applied to the TCR pairs. False discovery rates were estimated in a later analysis by permuting HLA or CMV assignments 20 times. In a later analysis, co-occurring TCRs were grouped using DBSCAN, with TCRdist sequence similarity added in when clustering inside HLA-allele-positive subsets. Repertoires with fewer than 30,000 or more than 120,000 public chains were left out of co-occurrence clustering, as were a few repertoires with anomalous nucleotide sharing. The immuneACCESS repertoire file appears here via TCRdb, limited to in-frame rearrangements. These files lack a portion of the clones; in checked studies, under half of the deficit traces to unresolved V genes, and the cause of the others is not known. That table gives V, J and clone size, and the DNA gave D and trimming. This sample lists about 180,000 clones; almost 80% were detected once. The ten largest clones take up approximately 6.3% of the sample.

With respect to this clone: The target of this receptor is not known. Base qualities were left out, and no much larger clone turns up one base away.

The specimen sequenced was PBMCs. Recombination linked TRBV28 to TRBJ1-2; TRBD1 is perhaps the D gene, given 6 matching bases. This TCR came from a man in his forties in good health and CMV-seropositive. The sequenced DNA is TGTGCCAGCAGTAACAGGGCGAACTATGGCTACACCTTC. Its protein product is CASSNRANYGYTF.